The clone carrying this T cell receptor beta chain was seen only a few times. Its antigen remains unidentified. Isolating PBMCs gave at least 7 million of these cells per sample. With each sample, at least 6 micrograms of total RNA were extracted. Germline V gene sequence: CDR1 WNHNN, CDR2 SYGVQD (reference sequence). The CDR3 covers 11 residues. The V end lost 0 bases, the J end lost 14 bases, and 9 bases lay between the germline ends. Combining a sample-barcoded 5' primer with a J-beta primer mix, a second PCR ran for 7 to 11 cycles. TCRdb reanalysed the 5' RACE reads using MiXCR and keeps one entry per CDR3 protein. The profile shows 1.5 million to 2 million distinct CDR3 sequences, 28% of them singletons. The record originates from a study of blood T cells in healthy people across ages. Whole-study findings and limits: With age, beta diversity per million T cells declined roughly linearly, significantly by approximately 40. The study found more naive CD4+ cells and higher diversity in long-lived than aged donors.

The chain couples TRBV10-1 to TRBJ2-3; D is undetermined. The sequence was obtained from a woman aged 25 to 39 in good health. What was sequenced was blood. CDR3 nucleotide sequence: TGCGCCAGCAGTGAGTCCGAGGCGGTGTATTTT. Its protein product is CASSESEAVYF.